This T cell receptor beta chain derives from a study of OX40 agonist ivuxolimab in advanced cancers. About the research overall: Patients' therapy was ivuxolimab, an antibody that acts as an agonist of OX40 (CD134). Every 2 weeks, patients got intravenous ivuxolimab at one of six dose levels (0.01-10 mg/kg). The group had a mean age of around 60 years, ranged from roughly 23 to 90, and was 80% to 90% male.

V dropped 6 bases and J dropped 2 bases, with 7 bases sitting between them. The CDR3 totals 11 residues. CDR1 DFQATT and CDR2 SNEGSKA come from the germline V gene (reference sequence). Here immunoSEQ multiplex PCR was the method, and the copy in TCRdb shows in-frame clones only, minus some. This sample has about 42,000 clones, with 80% to 90% found just once. V usage is TRBV20-1 and J usage is TRBJ2-5, with D uncertain. This material consisted of CD4+ or CD8+ T cells sorted from blood, taken in a trial of the OX40 agonist ivuxolimab. This receptor was identified in an adult with an advanced solid tumor such as melanoma, head and neck, liver or kidney cancer. For the CDR3, the DNA is TGCAGTGCGCTGGAGCAAGAGACCCAGTACTTC. Translated, it gives CSALEQETQYF.